A selection of T cell receptor beta chains follows, all from one sample in a study of regulatory T cells in long-lasting Graves disease. Each CDR3 protein is one row after TCRdb ran MiXCR on the multiplex PCR reads. The data hold 400,000 to 500,000 distinct CDR3 sequences, with roughly 21% observed a single time. Specimen: peripheral blood mononuclear cells (PBMCs), collected when the disease was refractory, from a patient treated with antithyroid drugs. These receptors originate from a female donor with Graves disease. CDR3s include the opening cysteine and the closing phenylalanine or tryptophan. The order of the fields is clone size, V gene, J gene, D gene, CDR3 protein, CDR3 DNA. A D gene is named only where the DNA matches it firmly. Some rows have no size entry. The others give once, few or many, or a class for an expanded clone.

>many|TRBV28|TRBJ2-7|TRBD1
CASSSTGTGVSYEQYF
TGTGCCAGCAGTTCAACCGGGACAGGGGTCTCCTACGAGCAGTACTTC
>many|TRBV11-2|TRBJ2-7|TRBD1
CASSPVGQGDEQYF
TGTGCCAGCAGCCCGGTCGGACAGGGCGACGAGCAGTACTTC
>-|TRBV4-3|TRBJ1-3|-
CASSQAPSSGNTIYF
TGCGCCAGCAGCCAAGCTCCAAGCTCTGGAAACACCATATATTTT
>-|TRBV28|TRBJ2-3|TRBD2
CASSRGGLAGGGDADTQYF
TGTGCCAGCAGTCGAGGGGGGCTAGCGGGAGGCGGGGACGCAGATACGCAGTATTTT
>-|TRBV5-1|TRBJ1-5|TRBD1
CASSPVTGGNQPQHF
TGCGCCAGCAGCCCAGTGACAGGGGGCAATCAGCCCCAGCATTTT
>-|TRBV7-8|TRBJ2-5|TRBD2
CASSLERLAGGPETQYF
TGTGCCAGCAGCTTAGAACGACTAGCGGGAGGGCCAGAGACCCAGTACTTC
>many|TRBV7-2|TRBJ2-5|-
CASRLNRGGGETQYF
TGTGCCAGCAGGTTGAACAGGGGCGGGGGAGAGACCCAGTACTTC
>few|TRBV12-5|TRBJ2-2|TRBD2
CASGLKLAGEGELFF
TGTGCTAGTGGTTTGAAACTAGCGGGAGAAGGGGAGCTGTTTTTT
>-|TRBV7-3|TRBJ2-3|TRBD1
CASSLGDRGHTQYF
TGTGCCAGCAGCTTAGGGGACAGGGGACATACGCAGTATTTT
>-|TRBV5-4|TRBJ2-5|-
CASSLEPLRTQETQYF
TGTGCCAGCAGCTTGGAGCCACTAAGGACTCAAGAGACCCAGTACTTC